This T cell receptor beta chain stems from a study of cytomegalovirus exposure and HLA in healthy donors. Study observations and caveats: There were several of the most significant clusters that appeared linked to common viral pathogens in a later analysis. The study found most TCR sequences rare, yet found some public TCRs in many donors. Cytomegalovirus-associated TCR beta chains were listed, numbering 150 to 200.

A multiplex PCR was run with 60 Vbeta primers and 13 Jbeta primers. As processed by the authors: As a later analysis found, there were 70 million to 90 million unique TCR beta chains, of which some 10 million were shared. Data came from immunoSEQ multiplex PCR; TCRdb stores just in-frame clones and leaves some out. The V and J calls and clone size were taken over from that table, and D and trimming were inferred from the DNA. The sample lists 150,000 to 200,000 clones; roughly four fifths were seen once. Note on this clone: The antigen remains undetermined.

This CDR3 comprises 13 residues. Per germline, CDR1 SGHDN and CDR2 FVKESK. The V gene lost 6 bases and the J gene lost 1 base, with 9 bases spanning the gap. The gene calls are TRBV14 and TRBJ1-1; no clear D. The sequence was collected from a woman between 45 and 65 years old in good health and CMV-seronegative. Material for sequencing was PBMCs. This CDR3 reads CASSGPGNTEAFF. The DNA of the CDR3 is TGTGCCAGCAGTGGGCCCGGGAACACTGAAGCTTTCTTT.